This entry concerns a single T cell receptor (beta chain). Produced via immunoSEQ multiplex PCR; TCRdb's table is partial and in-frame only. This repertoire shows 15,000 to 20,000 clones, 60% to 80% found once; its top ten account for 15% to 20%. The data belong to a study of OX40 agonist ivuxolimab in advanced cancers. The specimen comprised CD4+ or CD8+ T cells sorted from blood, sampled in a trial of the OX40 agonist ivuxolimab. The receptor was isolated from an adult with an advanced solid tumor such as melanoma, head and neck, liver or kidney cancer.

For the CDR3, the DNA is TGCGCCAGCAGTGAGGGGACATTGGGGCGAACCTACAATGAGCAGTTCTTC. It yields the protein CASSEGTLGRTYNEQFF. The chain uses TRBV10-2 and TRBJ2-1; D may be TRBD1 (6 bases). The germline V gene has CDR1 WSHSY and CDR2 SAAADI. V was trimmed by 2 bases and J by 2 bases, leaving 16 bases between them. This CDR3 is 17 amino acids long.